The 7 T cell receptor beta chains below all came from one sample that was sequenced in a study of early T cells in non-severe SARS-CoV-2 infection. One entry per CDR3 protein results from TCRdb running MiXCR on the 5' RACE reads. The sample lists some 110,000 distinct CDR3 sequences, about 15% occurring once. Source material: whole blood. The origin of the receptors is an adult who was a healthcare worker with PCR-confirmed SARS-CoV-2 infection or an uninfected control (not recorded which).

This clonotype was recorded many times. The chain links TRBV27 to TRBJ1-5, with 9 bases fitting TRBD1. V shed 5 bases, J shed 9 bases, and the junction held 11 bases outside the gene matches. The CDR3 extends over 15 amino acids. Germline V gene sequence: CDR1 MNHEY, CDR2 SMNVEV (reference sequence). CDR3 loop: CASSRSGTGILPQHF. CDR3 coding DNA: TGTGCCAGCAGTAGGTCCGGGACAGGGATACTGCCCCAGCATTTT.

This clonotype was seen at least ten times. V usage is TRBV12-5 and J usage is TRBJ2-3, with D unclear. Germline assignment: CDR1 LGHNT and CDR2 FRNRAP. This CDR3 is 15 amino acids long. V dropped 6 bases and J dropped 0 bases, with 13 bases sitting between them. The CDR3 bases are TGTGCTAGTGGACCGGACCGCCTTAGCACAGATACGCAGTATTTT. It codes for CASGPDRLSTDTQYF.

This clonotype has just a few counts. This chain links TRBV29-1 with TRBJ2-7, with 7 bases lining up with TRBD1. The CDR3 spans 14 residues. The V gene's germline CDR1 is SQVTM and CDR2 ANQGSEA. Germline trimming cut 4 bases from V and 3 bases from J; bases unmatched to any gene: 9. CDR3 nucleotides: TGCAGCGTTGGACCGGGACAGTATGGCTACGAGCAGTACTTC. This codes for CSVGPGQYGYEQYF.

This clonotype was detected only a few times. The CDR3 protein is CASSLVEQVYTYNEQFF. The CDR3 bases are TGTGCCAGCAGCTTAGTAGAACAGGTTTATACCTACAATGAGCAGTTCTTC. The V gene is TRBV7-8, the J gene TRBJ2-1; D is possibly TRBD1 (5 bases). The CDR3 has 17 residues. V lost 1 base to trimming and J lost 2 bases, with 15 bases between them. Germline CDR1 is SGHVS and CDR2 is FQNEAQ.

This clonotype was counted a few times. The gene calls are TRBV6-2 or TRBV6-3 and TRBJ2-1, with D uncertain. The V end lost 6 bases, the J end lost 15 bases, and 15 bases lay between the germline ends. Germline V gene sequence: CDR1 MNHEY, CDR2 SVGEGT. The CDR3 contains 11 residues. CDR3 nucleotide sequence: TGTGCCAGCAGGGACCTACCGCGGTGGTTCTTC. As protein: CASRDLPRWFF.

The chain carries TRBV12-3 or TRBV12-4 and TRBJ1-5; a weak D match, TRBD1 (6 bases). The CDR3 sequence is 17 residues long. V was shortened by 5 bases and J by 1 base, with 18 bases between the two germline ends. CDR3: CASSITGYRGSNQPQHF. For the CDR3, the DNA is TGTGCCAGCAGTATTACAGGGTATCGGGGAAGCAATCAGCCCCAGCATTTT.

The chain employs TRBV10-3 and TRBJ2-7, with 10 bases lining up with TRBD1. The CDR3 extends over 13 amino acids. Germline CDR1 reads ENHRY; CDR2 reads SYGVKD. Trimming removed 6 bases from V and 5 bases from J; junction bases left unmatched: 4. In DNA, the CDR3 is TGTGCCATCAGACCCGGGACAGGGGACGAGCAGTACTTC. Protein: CAIRPGTGDEQYF.